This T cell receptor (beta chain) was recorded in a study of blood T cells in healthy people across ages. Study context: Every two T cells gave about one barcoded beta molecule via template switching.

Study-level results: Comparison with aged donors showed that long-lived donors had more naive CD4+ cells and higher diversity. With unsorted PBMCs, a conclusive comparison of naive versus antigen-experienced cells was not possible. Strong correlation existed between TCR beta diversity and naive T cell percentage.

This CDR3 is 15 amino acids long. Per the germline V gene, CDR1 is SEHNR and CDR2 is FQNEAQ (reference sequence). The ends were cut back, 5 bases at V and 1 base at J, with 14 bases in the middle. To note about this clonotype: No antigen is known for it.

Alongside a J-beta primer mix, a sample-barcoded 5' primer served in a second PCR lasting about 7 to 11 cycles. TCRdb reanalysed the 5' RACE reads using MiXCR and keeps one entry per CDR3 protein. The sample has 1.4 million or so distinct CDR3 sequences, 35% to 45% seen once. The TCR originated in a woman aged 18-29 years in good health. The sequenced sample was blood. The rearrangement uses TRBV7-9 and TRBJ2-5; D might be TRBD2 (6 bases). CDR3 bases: TGTGCCAGCAGCGTCGTTCCGGGACTCCAAGAGACCCAGTACTTC. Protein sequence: CASSVVPGLQETQYF. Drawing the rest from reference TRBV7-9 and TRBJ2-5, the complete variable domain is DTGVSQNPRHKITKRGQNVTFRCDPISEHNRLYWYRQTLGQGPEFLTYFQNEAQLEKSRLLSDRFSAERPKGSFSTLEIQRTEQGDSAMYLCASSVVPGLQETQYFGPGTRLLVL.